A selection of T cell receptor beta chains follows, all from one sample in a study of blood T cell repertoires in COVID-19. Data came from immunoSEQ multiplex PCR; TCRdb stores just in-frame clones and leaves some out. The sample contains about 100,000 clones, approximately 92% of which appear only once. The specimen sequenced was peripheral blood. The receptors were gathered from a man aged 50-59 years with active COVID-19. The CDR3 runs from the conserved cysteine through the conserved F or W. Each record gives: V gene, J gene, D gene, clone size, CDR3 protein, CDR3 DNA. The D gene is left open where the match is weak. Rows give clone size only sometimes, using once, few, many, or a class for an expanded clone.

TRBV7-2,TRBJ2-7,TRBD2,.,CASSSSGRWLYF,TGTGCCAGCAGCTCTAGCGGGAGGTGGTTGTACTTC
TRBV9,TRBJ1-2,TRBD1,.,CASSGGGTEKNGYTF,TGTGCCAGCAGCGGAGGGGGGACAGAAAAGAATGGCTACACCTTC
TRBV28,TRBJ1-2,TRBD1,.,CASSPPRQGALGGYTF,TGTGCCAGCAGTCCCCCCCGGCAGGGGGCTTTGGGAGGCTACACCTTC
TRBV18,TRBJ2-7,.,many,CASSPTGPYEQYF,TGTGCCAGCTCACCCACAGGGCCCTACGAGCAGTACTTC
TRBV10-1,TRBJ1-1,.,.,CASSASWNTEAFF,TGCGCCAGCAGTGCTTCGTGGAACACTGAAGCTTTCTTT
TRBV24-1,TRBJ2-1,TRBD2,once,CATGLALAGGEQFF,TGTGCCACCGGCCTGGCGCTAGCGGGAGGAGAGCAGTTCTTC
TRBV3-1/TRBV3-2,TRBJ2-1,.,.,CASSQDIQSSSYNEQFF,TGTGCCAGCAGCCAAGATATCCAGTCCTCCTCCTACAATGAGCAGTTCTTC
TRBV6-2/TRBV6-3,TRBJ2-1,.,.,CASSRDSYNEQFF,TGTGCCAGCAGCCGTGACAGTTACAATGAGCAGTTCTTC
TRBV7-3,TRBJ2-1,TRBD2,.,CASSLSASGEHNEQFF,TGTGCCAGCAGCTTAAGTGCTAGCGGAGAACACAATGAGCAGTTCTTC
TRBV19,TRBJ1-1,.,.,CASSQNLGAAEAFF,TGTGCCAGTAGCCAAAATTTGGGGGCGGCTGAAGCTTTCTTT
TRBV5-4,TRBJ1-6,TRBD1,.,CASSYRGSYNSPLHF,TGTGCCAGCAGCTACAGGGGAAGCTATAATTCACCCCTCCACTTT
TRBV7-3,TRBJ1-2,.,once,CASSLNDRNGYTF,TGTGCCAGCAGCTTAAATGACAGGAATGGCTACACCTTC
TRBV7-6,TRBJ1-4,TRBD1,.,CASSLGQGVFEKLFF,TGTGCCAGCAGCTTAGGACAGGGAGTATTTGAAAAACTGTTTTTT
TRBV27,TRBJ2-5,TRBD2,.,CASRLGTSSVETQYF,TGTGCCAGTCGCCTCGGGACTAGCTCGGTGGAGACCCAGTACTTC
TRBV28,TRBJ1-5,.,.,CASSLRGPNQPQHF,TGTGCCAGCAGTTTACGCGGGCCCAATCAGCCCCAGCATTTT
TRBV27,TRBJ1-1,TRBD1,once,CASSIRQGAEAFF,TGTGCCAGCAGTATAAGACAGGGGGCTGAAGCTTTCTTT
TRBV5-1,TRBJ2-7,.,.,CASSLVAGENEQYF,TGCGCCAGCAGCTTGGTCGCAGGGGAGAACGAGCAGTACTTC
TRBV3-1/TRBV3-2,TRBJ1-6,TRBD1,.,CASRDRDRGYNSPLHF,TGTGCCAGCAGGGACCGGGACAGGGGTTATAATTCACCCCTCCACTTT
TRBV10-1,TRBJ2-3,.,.,CASSEMRGAFLDTQYF,TGCGCCAGCAGTGAGATGCGCGGGGCATTTTTGGATACGCAGTATTTT
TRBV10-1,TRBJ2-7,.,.,CASSDQSGSDEQYF,TGCGCCAGCAGTGACCAGAGCGGCTCGGACGAGCAGTACTTC
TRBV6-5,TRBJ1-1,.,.,CASRGGPPEAFF,TGTGCCTCGCGAGGGGGACCACCTGAAGCTTTCTTT
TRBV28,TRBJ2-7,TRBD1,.,CASSLGQRYGEQYF,TGTGCCAGCAGCCTGGGACAGAGGTACGGCGAGCAGTACTTC
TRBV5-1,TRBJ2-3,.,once,CASSYGLVSGGGTDTQYF,TGCGCCAGCAGCTATGGACTAGTTTCAGGGGGCGGCACAGATACGCAGTATTTT
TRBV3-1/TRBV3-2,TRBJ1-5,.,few,CASSQDYSGTRPQHF,TGTGCCAGCAGCCAAGACTATTCAGGAACGCGGCCCCAGCATTTT
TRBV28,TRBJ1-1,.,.,CASSSRHPWNTEAFF,TGTGCCAGCAGTTCAAGACACCCATGGAACACTGAAGCTTTCTTT
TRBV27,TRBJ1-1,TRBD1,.,CASSLDRVQGFEAFF,TGTGCCAGCAGTTTGGACAGGGTCCAGGGATTTGAAGCTTTCTTT
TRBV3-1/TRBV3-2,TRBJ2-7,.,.,CASSQDDGRDYEQYF,TGTGCCAGCAGCCAAGATGACGGGAGAGACTACGAGCAGTACTTC
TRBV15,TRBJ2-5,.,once,CATSTGIETQYF,TGTGCCACCAGCACCGGGATAGAGACCCAGTACTTC
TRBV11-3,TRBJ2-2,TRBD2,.,CASSLEGTSGTGELFF,TGTGCCAGCAGCTTAGAAGGGACTAGCGGCACCGGGGAGCTGTTTTTT
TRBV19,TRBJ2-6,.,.,CASTVSGANVLTF,TGTGCCAGTACAGTCTCTGGGGCCAACGTCCTGACTTTC
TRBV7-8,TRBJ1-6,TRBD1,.,CASTLRGTGSSPLHF,TGTGCCAGCACCCTTAGAGGGACAGGGAGTTCACCCCTCCACTTT
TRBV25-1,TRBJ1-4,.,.,CASSPGVNEKLFF,TGTGCCAGCAGTCCGGGAGTTAATGAAAAACTGTTTTTT
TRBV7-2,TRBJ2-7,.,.,CASSTSRGREQYF,TGTGCCAGCAGCACTAGTCGCGGGCGGGAGCAGTACTTC
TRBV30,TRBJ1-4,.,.,CAWGGTANEKLFF,TGTGCCTGGGGAGGGACTGCTAATGAAAAACTGTTTTTT
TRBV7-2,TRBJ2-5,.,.,CASSLDGGEETQYF,TGTGCCAGCAGCTTAGATGGCGGGGAAGAGACCCAGTACTTC